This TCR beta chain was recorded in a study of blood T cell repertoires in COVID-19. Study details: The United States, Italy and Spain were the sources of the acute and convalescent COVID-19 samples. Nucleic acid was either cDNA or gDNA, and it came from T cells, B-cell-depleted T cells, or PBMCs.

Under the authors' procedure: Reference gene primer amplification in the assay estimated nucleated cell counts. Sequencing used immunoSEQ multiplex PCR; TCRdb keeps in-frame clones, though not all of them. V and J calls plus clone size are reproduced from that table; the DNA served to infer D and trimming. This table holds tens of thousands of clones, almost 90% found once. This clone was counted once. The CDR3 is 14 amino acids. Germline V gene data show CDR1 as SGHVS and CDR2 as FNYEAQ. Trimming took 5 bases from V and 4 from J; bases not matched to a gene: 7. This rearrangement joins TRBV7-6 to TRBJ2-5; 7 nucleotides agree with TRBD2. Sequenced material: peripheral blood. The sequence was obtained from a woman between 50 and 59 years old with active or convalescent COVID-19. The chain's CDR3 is CASSNWTRRETQYF. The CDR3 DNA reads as TGTGCCAGCAGCAACTGGACTAGGCGAGAGACCCAGTACTTC.